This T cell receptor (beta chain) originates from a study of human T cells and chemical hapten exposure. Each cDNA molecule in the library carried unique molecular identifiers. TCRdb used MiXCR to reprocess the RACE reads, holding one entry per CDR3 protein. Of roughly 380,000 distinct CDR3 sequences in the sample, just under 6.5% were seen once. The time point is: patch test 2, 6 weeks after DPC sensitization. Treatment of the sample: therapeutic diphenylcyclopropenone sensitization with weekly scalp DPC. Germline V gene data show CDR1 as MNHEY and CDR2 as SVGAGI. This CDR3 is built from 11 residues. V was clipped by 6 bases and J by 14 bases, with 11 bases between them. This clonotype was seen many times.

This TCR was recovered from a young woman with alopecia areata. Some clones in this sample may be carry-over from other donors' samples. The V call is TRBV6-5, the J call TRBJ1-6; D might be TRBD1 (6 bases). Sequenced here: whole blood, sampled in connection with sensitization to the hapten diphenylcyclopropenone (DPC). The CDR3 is CASSGQTALHF. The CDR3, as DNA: TGTGCCAGCAGCGGACAGACGGCCCTCCACTTT.